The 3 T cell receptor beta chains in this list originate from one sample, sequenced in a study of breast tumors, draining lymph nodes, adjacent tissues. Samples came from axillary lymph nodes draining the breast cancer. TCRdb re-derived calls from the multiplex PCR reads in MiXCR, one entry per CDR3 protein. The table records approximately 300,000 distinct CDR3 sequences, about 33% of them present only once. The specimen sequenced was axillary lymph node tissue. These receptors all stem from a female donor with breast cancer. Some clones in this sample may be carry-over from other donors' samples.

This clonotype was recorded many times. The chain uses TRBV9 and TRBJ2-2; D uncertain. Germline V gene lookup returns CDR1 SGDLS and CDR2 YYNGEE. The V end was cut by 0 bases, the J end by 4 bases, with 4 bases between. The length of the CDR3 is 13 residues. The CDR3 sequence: CASSVDGTGELFF. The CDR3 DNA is TGTGCCAGCAGCGTAGATGGCACCGGGGAGCTGTTTTTT.

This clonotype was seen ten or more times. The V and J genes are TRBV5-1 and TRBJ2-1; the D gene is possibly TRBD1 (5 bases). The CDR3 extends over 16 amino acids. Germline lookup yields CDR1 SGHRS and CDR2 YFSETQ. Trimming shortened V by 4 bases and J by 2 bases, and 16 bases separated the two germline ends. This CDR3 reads CASSLRQGLAYNEQFF. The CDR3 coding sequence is TGCGCCAGCAGCCTAAGGCAGGGTTTGGCCTACAATGAGCAGTTCTTC.

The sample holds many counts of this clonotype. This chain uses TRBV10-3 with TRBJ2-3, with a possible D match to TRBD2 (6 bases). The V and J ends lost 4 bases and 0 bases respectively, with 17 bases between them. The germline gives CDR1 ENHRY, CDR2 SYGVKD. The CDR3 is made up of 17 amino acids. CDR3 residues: CAISGTSGPASTDTQYF. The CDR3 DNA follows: TGTGCCATCAGTGGGACCAGCGGGCCTGCTAGCACAGATACGCAGTATTTT.